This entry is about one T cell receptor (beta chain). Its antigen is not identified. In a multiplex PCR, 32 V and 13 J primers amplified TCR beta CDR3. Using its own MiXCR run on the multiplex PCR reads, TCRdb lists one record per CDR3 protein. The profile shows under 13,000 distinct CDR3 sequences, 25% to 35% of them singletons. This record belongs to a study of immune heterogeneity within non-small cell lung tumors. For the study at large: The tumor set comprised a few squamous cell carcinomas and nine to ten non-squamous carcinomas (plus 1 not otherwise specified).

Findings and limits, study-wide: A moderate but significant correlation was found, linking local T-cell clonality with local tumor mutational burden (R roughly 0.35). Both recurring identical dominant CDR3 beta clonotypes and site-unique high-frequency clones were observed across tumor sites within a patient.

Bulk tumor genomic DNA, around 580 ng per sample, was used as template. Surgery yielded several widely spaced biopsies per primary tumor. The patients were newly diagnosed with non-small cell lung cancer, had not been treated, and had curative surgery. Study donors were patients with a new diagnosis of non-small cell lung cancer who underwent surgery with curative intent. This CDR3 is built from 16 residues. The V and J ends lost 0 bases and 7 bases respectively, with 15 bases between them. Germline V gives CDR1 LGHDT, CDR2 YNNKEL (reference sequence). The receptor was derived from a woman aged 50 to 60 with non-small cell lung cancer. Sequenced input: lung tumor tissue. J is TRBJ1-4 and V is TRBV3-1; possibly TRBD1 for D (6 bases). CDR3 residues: CASSQDLGAGGEKLFF. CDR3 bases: TGTGCCAGCAGCCAAGATTTGGGGGCCGGAGGTGAAAAACTGTTTTTT.